One and the same sample provided the 15 T cell receptor beta chains below, sequenced in a study of blood T cell repertoires in COVID-19 (dated by TCRdb to about 2020). Library preparation used the immunoSEQ multiplex PCR assay. Here the immuneACCESS table is served through TCRdb, limited to in-frame sequences with V and J called. Missing clones are a known gap in these copies; in checked studies unresolved V genes cover under half, and the rest lacks a known reason. This sample has tens of thousands of clones in its table, and about 81% of those were observed once. Of the sample, around a tenth is held by the ten largest clones. Sequenced input: peripheral blood. All receptors come from a human donor in a cohort sampled during active COVID-19.

The rearrangement links TRBV2 to TRBJ2-7; 11 bases line up with TRBD2. The CDR3 totals 14 residues. CDR1 SNHLY and CDR2 FYNNEI come from the germline V gene. J lost 2 bases, V lost 4 bases, and 1 base had no gene match. CDR3 protein: CASSVAGGAYEQYF. The CDR3 DNA follows: TGTGCCAGCAGTGTAGCGGGAGGGGCCTACGAGCAGTACTTC.

This clone was seen a single time. The chain has TRBV7-9 and TRBJ2-5, with a weak D call TRBD2 (5 bases). Trimming cost V 1 base and J 2 bases, with 8 bases left between them. Germline V gives CDR1 SEHNR, CDR2 FQNEAQ (reference sequence). This CDR3 spans 14 amino acids. The CDR3 DNA reads as TGTGCCAGCAGCTTAGGAGCGGTTCAAGAGACCCAGTACTTC. As protein: CASSLGAVQETQYF.

The chain has TRBV6-5 and TRBJ2-2; D not certain. The CDR3 consists of 14 residues. V lost 5 bases to trimming and J lost 1 base, with 8 bases between them. The germline gives CDR1 MNHEY, CDR2 SVGAGI. The CDR3 loop reads CASSRLVNTGELFF. The CDR3, as DNA: TGTGCCAGCAGTAGGCTAGTGAACACCGGGGAGCTGTTTTTT.

This chain uses TRBV19 with TRBJ2-7, with TRBD2 identical over 10 bases. J gave up 2 bases and V 4 bases, and 5 bases lay outside the gene matches. CDR1 and CDR2 (germline): LNHDA, SQIVND (reference sequence). The CDR3 has 15 amino acids. The CDR3 sequence is CASSTGTSETYEQYF. The CDR3 nucleotides read TGTGCCAGTAGTACGGGGACTAGCGAAACCTACGAGCAGTACTTC.

The chain has TRBV29-1 and TRBJ1-1; D may be TRBD1 (6 bases). V was trimmed by 5 bases and J by 1 base, leaving 14 bases between them. Germline CDR1 and CDR2: SQVTM and ANQGSEA. The CDR3 has 14 residues. CDR3 loop: CSVRLQGRNTEAFF. In nucleotides, the CDR3 is TGCAGCGTTAGATTACAGGGTAGGAACACTGAAGCTTTCTTT.

The table lists this clone with a few counts. This sequence joins TRBV28 and TRBJ1-6, with 7 bases identical to TRBD1. The germline V gene encodes CDR1 MDHEN and CDR2 SYDVKM. The CDR3 is made up of 14 amino acids. The trim removed 3 bases at V and 7 bases at J, leaving 3 bases unmatched. CDR3 bases: TGTGCCAGCAGTTTCGGGACAGACAATTCACCCCTCCACTTT. Translated, it gives CASSFGTDNSPLHF.

The gene calls are TRBV7-9 and TRBJ2-3, with D unresolved. Trimming removed 5 bases from V and 4 bases from J, with 7 bases in between. Germline CDR1 SEHNR, CDR2 FQNEAQ (reference sequence). This CDR3 is built from 12 residues. In DNA, the CDR3 is TGTGCCAGCAGCCCACTATCAGATACGCAGTATTTT. Its protein is CASSPLSDTQYF.

The V call is TRBV7-8, the J call TRBJ2-7; possibly TRBD1 for D (6 bases). The ends were cut back, 0 bases at V and 1 base at J, with 13 bases in the middle. This CDR3 contains 16 residues. Per the germline V gene, CDR1 is SGHVS and CDR2 is FQNEAQ. In nucleotides, the CDR3 is TGTGCCAGCAGCTTAGCGAGGCAGGGGTCTTCCTACGAGCAGTACTTC. It yields the protein CASSLARQGSSYEQYF.

The chain joins TRBV7-2 to TRBJ2-7, with D possibly TRBD2 on 6 matching bases. This CDR3 has 13 residues. V lost 6 bases and J lost 3, with 12 bases in between. CDR1 and CDR2 (germline): SGHTA, FQGNSA. CDR3 in DNA: TGTGCCAGCAGTAGGGCGGAGGGCTACGAGCAGTACTTC. As protein: CASSRAEGYEQYF.

The CDR3 region has the DNA TGTGCCAGCGCCAGGGACAGGAACACTGAAGCTTTCTTT. Protein product: CASARDRNTEAFF. The V call is TRBV7-9, the J call TRBJ1-1; 7 nucleotides align to TRBD1. This CDR3 is built from 13 residues. Germline values: CDR1 SEHNR, CDR2 FQNEAQ (reference sequence). V lost 8 bases, J lost 1 base, and 4 bases stayed unmatched.

This chain connects TRBV6-5 to TRBJ1-1; 8 positions agree with TRBD1. J gave up 1 base and V 4 bases, and 2 bases lay outside the gene matches. The germline gives CDR1 MNHEY, CDR2 SVGAGI. The CDR3 consists of 14 residues. This CDR3 reads CASSSGTGNTEAFF. The CDR3 region has the DNA TGTGCCAGCAGTTCAGGGACAGGGAACACTGAAGCTTTCTTT.

The chain has TRBV6-6 and TRBJ2-1; perhaps TRBD1 as D (6 bases). This CDR3 has 15 amino acids. V was shortened by 3 bases and J by 0 bases, with 9 bases between the two germline ends. Germline V gene lookup returns CDR1 MNHNY and CDR2 SVGAGI (reference sequence). The CDR3, as DNA: TGTGCCAGCAGTTATGCAGGGGCCTCCTACAATGAGCAGTTCTTC. Protein product: CASSYAGASYNEQFF.

The rearrangement joins TRBV10-3 to TRBJ1-5, with D possibly TRBD1 on 5 matching bases. Germline assignment: CDR1 ENHRY and CDR2 SYGVKD. V lost 3 bases and J 6 bases, leaving 12 bases between the germline ends. This CDR3 contains 14 residues. CDR3 sequence reads: CAISESGFRQPQHF. As DNA, the CDR3 is TGTGCCATCAGTGAATCAGGGTTTCGTCAGCCCCAGCATTTT.

The chain couples TRBV6-2 or TRBV6-3 to TRBJ2-5; 8 positions agree with TRBD1. J gave up 4 bases and V 6 bases, and 1 base lay outside the gene matches. This CDR3 has 12 residues. Per germline, CDR1 MNHEY and CDR2 SVGEGT. CDR3 coding DNA: TGTGCCAGCAGCGGACAGGGAGAGACCCAGTACTTC. Residues: CASSGQGETQYF.

This rearrangement joins TRBV5-4 to TRBJ2-1, with 8 bases that match TRBD1. J was trimmed by 5 bases and V by 0 bases; bases with no gene match: 4. The CDR3 is 15 residues long. Germline assignment: CDR1 SGHNT and CDR2 YYREEE (reference sequence). The CDR3 region is CASSLDRDRNNEQFF. The CDR3 DNA reads as TGTGCCAGCAGCTTGGACAGGGACAGGAACAATGAGCAGTTCTTC.